This entry concerns a single T cell receptor (beta chain). Its antigen is not known. Other nucleotide sequences in the sample specify the same CDR3. The entirety of the isolated RNA underwent reverse transcription, so expressed TCRB transcripts were sequenced. Assay: immunoSEQ multiplex PCR; the TCRdb copy retains only in-frame clones and omits some. The top ten clones hold approximately 0.11% of a sample with around 690,000 clones, approximately 13% of them seen once. Stem cell-like memory, regulatory, central memory and naive CD4+ cells were sorted via CD45RO/CCR7/CD25/CD127/CD95/CD27. The V end was cut by 4 bases, the J end by 1 base, with 10 bases between. This CDR3 is built from 14 residues. From germline, CDR1 is LGHNA and CDR2 YSLEER. This sample is drawn from a study of beta chain features in type 1 diabetes. Whole-study context: Across all samples, over 85 million sorted cells were examined.

Study outcomes and limitations: Lower insertion and higher deletion counts appeared at VDJ junctions in type 1 diabetes patients. It was among patients, rather than healthy donors, that naive, central memory and Treg TCRB repertoires appeared more similar. Type 1 diabetes patients had moderately but significantly shorter TCRB CDR3s in all four CD4+ subsets.

The chain couples TRBV4-3 to TRBJ1-1; maybe TRBD1 (6 bases). This receptor was identified in a man aged 25 to 40 with type 1 diabetes. The specimen was naive CD4+ T cells from blood. The CDR3 protein is CASSRGQQNTEAFF. The CDR3 DNA sequence: TGCGCCAGCAGCCGCGGACAGCAGAACACTGAAGCTTTCTTT.